The 26 T cell receptor beta chains presented below share a single source sample, sequenced in a study of tumor-infiltrating lymphocytes in oesophageal squamous cell carcinoma. One entry per CDR3 protein results from TCRdb running MiXCR on the PCR reads. The profile shows 9,000 or so distinct CDR3 sequences, roughly two thirds of them singletons. The sequencing input was esophageal tumor tissue. The receptors here all came from a female donor with esophageal squamous cell carcinoma.

In this sample, this clonotype turned up a few times. V and J are TRBV12-3 or TRBV12-4 and TRBJ2-1; D unclear. There are 11 residues in the CDR3. The germline V and J ends were trimmed by 7 bases and 7 bases, with 8 bases remaining between them. CDR3 residues: CASKTGNEQFF. CDR3 DNA: TGTGCCAGCAAAACGGGTAATGAGCAGTTCTTC.

There are a few counts of this clonotype. The DNA for the CDR3 is TGTGCCAGCAGCTTATTCGGTGGCTCCCAAGAGACCCAGTACTTC. This codes for CASSLFGGSQETQYF. The V gene is TRBV7-3, the J gene TRBJ2-1; D not resolved. The end of the DNA fits TRBJ2-5 better, so the J call may be wrong. This CDR3 has 15 amino acids. Germline CDR1 is SGHTA and CDR2 is FQGTGA.

This clonotype has a single count. The V call is TRBV7-6, the J call TRBJ2-4, with D perhaps matching TRBD1 (6 bases). The CDR3 is made up of 15 amino acids. Germline V gene data show CDR1 as SGHVS and CDR2 as FNYEAQ. With 4 bases removed from V and 6 bases from J, the gap between germline ends came to 16 bases. In nucleotides, the CDR3 is TGTGCCAGCAGCTCAGGAATGGGGGCTGGAAACATTCAGTACTTC. This sequence encodes CASSSGMGAGNIQYF.

CDR3 bases: TGTGCCAGCAGCTTATGGGGGGGAGTTTACAATGAGCAGTACTTC. It translates to CASSLWGGVYNEQYF. The chain joins TRBV7-2 to TRBJ1-2, with TRBD2 matching over 7 bases. The J call may be faulty, since TRBJ2-7 better matches the DNA end. The CDR3 has 15 residues. Germline assignment: CDR1 SGHTA and CDR2 FQGNSA.

V is TRBV7-2 and J is TRBJ1-2, with no clear D. The DNA end is more similar to TRBJ2-7, so the J call may be wrong. CDR3 length equals 14 residues. Germline values: CDR1 SGHTA, CDR2 FQGNSA. CDR3 protein: CASSALHSSYEQYF. Written as DNA, the CDR3 is TGTGCCAGCAGCGCGCTACACAGCTCCTACGAGCAGTACTTC.

On this clonotype: In this CDR3 the conserved last residue, phenylalanine or tryptophan, is missing, so a read error is likely. It is unclear where the CDR3 begins or ends on the DNA, so no DNA is shown, and the CDR3 is as TCRdb lists it. The V call is TRBV7-2, the J call TRBJ1-6; TRBD1, the D gene given by the table, was not confirmed from the DNA. The germline gives CDR1 SGHTA, CDR2 FQGNSA. The CDR3 has 15 amino acids, counting both end residues. CDR3 residues: CASSLAKNQPQHFGD.

The chain recombines TRBV7-8 with TRBJ2-3; no definite D call. This CDR3 contains 12 residues. V gave up 2 bases and J gave up 5 bases, with 5 bases separating them. Germline lookup yields CDR1 SGHVS and CDR2 FQNEAQ. CDR3 DNA sequence: TGTGCCAGCAGCTTAAACCGAGATACGCAGTATTTT. It specifies CASSLNRDTQYF.

The chain links TRBV7-8 to TRBJ2-5; 8 bases fit TRBD1. The last part of the DNA fits TRBJ2-7 better; the J call may be wrong. CDR3 length: 15 amino acids. CDR1 and CDR2 from the germline V gene are SGHVS and FQNEAQ. CDR3 region: CASSPGQGPSYEQYF. The CDR3 coding sequence is TGTGCCAGCAGCCCAGGACAGGGACCCTCCTACGAGCAGTACTTC.

The J gene is TRBJ1-1, the V gene TRBV7-6; tentatively, D is TRBD1 (6 bases). This CDR3 is built from 14 residues. The ends were cut back, 5 bases at V and 3 bases at J, with 13 bases in the middle. CDR1 is SGHVS, CDR2 FNYEAQ, per germline. The CDR3 DNA reads TGTGCCAGCAGCGTACAGGGTTTAGACACTGAAGCTTTCTTT. Protein product: CASSVQGLDTEAFF. The complete variable domain, with remaining parts taken from reference TRBV7-6 and TRBJ1-1, reads GAGVSQSPRYKVTKRGQDVALRCDPISGHVSLYWYRQALGQGPEFLTYFNYEAQQDKSGLPNDRFSAERPEGSISTLTIQRTEQRDSAMYRCASSVQGLDTEAFFGQGTRLTVV.

This chain uses TRBV7-2 with TRBJ2-1, with 7 bases aligning to TRBD2. The J call may be faulty, since TRBJ2-7 better matches the DNA end. The CDR3 contains 13 residues. Looked up from germline, CDR1 is SGHTA and CDR2 is FQGNSA. The chain's CDR3 is CASSRDYSYEQYF. CDR3 nucleotide sequence: TGTGCCAGCAGCAGGGACTACTCCTACGAGCAGTACTTC.

V and J are TRBV12-3 or TRBV12-4 and TRBJ1-1; the D is unclear. V lost 7 bases to trimming and J lost 1 base, with 10 bases between them. There are 13 residues in the CDR3. The CDR3 DNA sequence: TGTGCCAGCAAGATACGGTGGAACACTGAAGCTTTCTTT. Its translation: CASKIRWNTEAFF.

The J gene is TRBJ2-4, the V gene TRBV7-4; tentatively, D is TRBD1 or TRBD2 (5 bases each). The J call is uncertain, as TRBJ2-5 better fits the DNA end. The CDR3 spans 12 residues. Per the germline V gene, CDR1 is SGHVT and CDR2 is SQSDAQ. CDR3 sequence (DNA): TGTGCCAGCGTGACCGAGGGGGAGACCCAGTACTTC. Its translation: CASVTEGETQYF.

This clonotype was counted between two and nine times. This chain uses TRBV11-2 with TRBJ2-7, with TRBD2 identical over 9 bases. CDR1 and CDR2 (germline): SGHAT, FQNNGV. The trim removed 0 bases at V and 4 bases at J, leaving 10 bases unmatched. CDR3 length equals 17 residues. The CDR3 loop reads CASSLDRRREGRYEQYF. For the CDR3, the DNA is TGTGCCAGCAGCTTAGATCGGAGGCGGGAGGGGCGATACGAGCAGTACTTC. Complete variable domain (other parts from reference TRBV11-2 and TRBJ2-7): EAGVAQSPRYKIIEKRQSVAFWCNPISGHATLYWYQQILGQGPKLLIQFQNNGVVDDSQLPKDRFSAERLKGVDSTLKIQPAKLEDSAVYLCASSLDRRREGRYEQYFGPGTRLTVT.

V gene TRBV7-2 combines with J gene TRBJ2-3; 8 nucleotides align to TRBD2. This CDR3 spans 17 amino acids. The V gene end was trimmed by 4 bases and the J gene end by 0 bases; junction bases not matched to a gene: 9. Germline CDR1 reads SGHTA; CDR2 reads FQGNSA. The CDR3 DNA follows: TGTGCCAGCAGCTCACGTTTAGCGGGACTCAGCACAGATACGCAGTATTTT. Protein sequence: CASSSRLAGLSTDTQYF.

A few counts support this clonotype. The V and J genes are TRBV7-8 and TRBJ2-1; 7 bases line up with TRBD2. Germline CDR1 SGHVS, CDR2 FQNEAQ. The CDR3 spans 15 residues. Trimming at V came to 1 base and at J to 3 bases, leaving 3 bases not matched to a gene. The CDR3 region is CASSLVGTNYNEQFF. For the CDR3, the DNA is TGTGCCAGCAGCTTAGTCGGGACTAACTACAATGAGCAGTTCTTC. The entire variable domain, with the rest obtained from reference TRBV7-8 and TRBJ2-1, is as follows: GAGVSQSPRYKVAKRGQDVALRCDPISGHVSLFWYQQALGQGPEFLTYFQNEAQLDKSGLPSDRFFAERPEGSVSTLKIQRTQQEDSAVYLCASSLVGTNYNEQFFGPGTRLTVL.

This clonotype was counted many times. The rearrangement links TRBV7-9 to TRBJ2-1; the match to TRBD2 covers 11 bases. Trimming at V came to 5 bases and at J to 7 bases, leaving 10 bases not matched to a gene. CDR3 length equals 16 residues. Germline V CDR1 and CDR2: SEHNR, FQNEAQ (reference sequence). CDR3 amino acids: CASSPSSGRAKNEQFF. DNA for the CDR3: TGTGCCAGCAGCCCGAGTAGCGGGAGGGCCAAGAATGAGCAGTTCTTC.

This rearrangement joins TRBV7-3 to TRBJ2-7, with D perhaps given as TRBD1 or TRBD2 (6 bases each). This CDR3 spans 15 amino acids. Germline V gene lookup returns CDR1 SGHTA and CDR2 FQGTGA. V was shortened by 1 base and J by 6 bases, with 16 bases between the two germline ends. CDR3 coding DNA: TGTGCCAGCAGCTTAAATCCGGGGGCGATTGGCGAGCAGTACTTC. It encodes CASSLNPGAIGEQYF. Using reference TRBV7-3 and TRBJ2-7 for the parts outside the CDR3, the full variable domain is GAGVSQTPSNKVTEKGKYVELRCDPISGHTALYWYRQSLGQGPEFLIYFQGTGAADDSGLPNDRFFAVRPEGSVSTLKIQRTERGDSAVYLCASSLNPGAIGEQYFGPGTRLTVT.

The chain joins TRBV28 to TRBJ2-1; tentative D call: TRBD1 (6 bases). The DNA end is more similar to TRBJ2-7, so the J call may be wrong. There are 13 residues in the CDR3. Germline V gene lookup returns CDR1 MDHEN and CDR2 SYDVKM. The CDR3 DNA reads as TGTGCCAGCAGCCGAGGGGGATACGACGAGCAGTACTTC. It encodes CASSRGGYDEQYF.

The rearrangement joins TRBV6-6 to TRBJ1-6, with D unresolved. V was clipped by 0 bases and J by 7 bases, with 7 bases between them. Germline CDR1 and CDR2: MNHNY and SVGAGI (reference sequence). This CDR3 has 14 amino acids. As DNA, the CDR3 is TGTGCCAGCAGTTACTCGACGGCGAATTCACCCCTCCACTTT. Translation: CASSYSTANSPLHF.

This sequence joins TRBV7-9 and TRBJ1-2; a possible D gene is TRBD1 (5 bases). The CDR3 is made up of 14 amino acids. The germline gives CDR1 SEHNR, CDR2 FQNEAQ (reference sequence). Trimming removed 1 base at V and 5 bases at J, with 11 bases between. CDR3 region: CASSLEGTRYGYTF. The CDR3 coding sequence is TGTGCCAGCAGCTTAGAGGGGACTCGTTATGGCTACACCTTC.

This sequence joins TRBV7-4 and TRBJ2-7; 9 bases align to TRBD1. The DNA end favors TRBJ1-2, so the J call may be wrong. CDR3 size: 17 residues. Per the germline V gene, CDR1 is SGHVT and CDR2 is SQSDAQ. The CDR3 loop reads CASSSHIPGQGRNGYTF. The CDR3 DNA reads as TGTGCCAGCAGCTCACATATACCCGGACAGGGGAGGAATGGCTACACCTTC.

This clonotype came up once. A read error may explain this, as a much larger clone is one base away. The CDR3 region has the DNA TGTGCCAGCAGCTCCCGGGAGCGCTCCTACGAGCAGTTCTTC. Its translation is CASSSRERSYEQFF. V is TRBV11-1 and J is TRBJ2-1; possibly TRBD2 for D (6 bases). CDR1 is SGHAT and CDR2 is FQDESV in the germline V gene (reference sequence). The CDR3 has 14 amino acids. The ends were cut back, 4 bases at V and 10 bases at J, with 17 bases in the middle.

The V call is TRBV6-2 or TRBV6-3, the J call TRBJ2-5; TRBD1 matches at 9 bases. Judging by the DNA end, TRBJ2-1 fits better; the J call may be wrong. CDR3 length equals 14 residues. CDR1 and CDR2 from the germline V gene are MNHEY and SVGEGT. CDR3 region: CASVPGTGLNEQFF. The CDR3 DNA reads as TGTGCCAGCGTTCCCGGGACAGGGCTGAATGAGCAGTTCTTC.

The rearrangement links TRBV6-1 to TRBJ2-3, with D perhaps matching TRBD2 (6 bases). Trimming pared 1 base from V and 6 bases from J, leaving 14 bases between. This CDR3 is built from 15 residues. Germline V CDR1 and CDR2: MNHNS, SASEGT. The CDR3: CASSEGAAGSDTQYF. In DNA, the CDR3 is TGTGCCAGCAGTGAAGGGGCGGCGGGGAGCGATACGCAGTATTTT.

There are a few counts of this clonotype. The V gene is TRBV7-6, the J gene TRBJ1-1; D may be TRBD1 (5 bases). Looked up from germline, CDR1 is SGHVS and CDR2 is FNYEAQ. The CDR3 covers 15 residues. V lost 3 bases and J lost 2, with 13 bases in between. This CDR3 reads CASSFRDGVNTEAFF. CDR3 in DNA: TGTGCCAGCAGCTTCCGGGACGGAGTAAACACTGAAGCTTTCTTT.

The chain combines TRBV7-3 with TRBJ2-4; 7 bases map to TRBD2. Matching the DNA end better, TRBJ2-1 makes the J call doubtful. This CDR3 region has 12 residues. Germline V gene lookup returns CDR1 SGHTA and CDR2 FQGTGA. CDR3 nucleotides: TGTGCCAGCAGCGGACTAGACAATGAGCAGTTCTTC. Its translation is CASSGLDNEQFF.